This T cell receptor (beta chain) is from a study of cytomegalovirus exposure and HLA in healthy donors. CDR3 length equals 14 residues. Germline assignment: CDR1 SQVTM and CDR2 ANQGSEA. V lost 6 bases and J 5 bases, leaving 19 bases between the germline ends. The repertoire was sequenced with immunoSEQ multiplex PCR; TCRdb's copy has only in-frame clones and lacks some. The repertoire includes some 250,000 clones, 90% of them detected once, and under 0.4% sits in the top ten. The sequenced material came from PBMCs. The V and J genes are TRBV29-1 and TRBJ2-5; D is possibly TRBD1 (6 bases). The sequence was collected from a woman aged 18 to 35 in good health and CMV-seronegative. The CDR3 DNA reads as TGCAGCGTCGGGGACATAGGTTTTACGGAGACCCAGTACTTC. Translated: CSVGDIGFTETQYF. The complete variable domain, with remaining parts taken from reference TRBV29-1 and TRBJ2-5, reads SAVISQKPSRDICQRGTSLTIQCQVDSQVTMMFWYRQQPGQSLTLIATANQGSEATYESGFVIDKFPISRPNLTFSTLTVSNMSPEDSSIYLCSVGDIGFTETQYFGPGTRLLVL.